The rows below give T cell receptor beta chains drawn from one sample of a study of response to subunit inactivated influenza vaccine. TCRdb passed the RT-PCR reads through MiXCR, listing each CDR3 protein once. The sample holds around 650,000 distinct CDR3 sequences, less than 20% seen once. Sequences were derived from PBMCs from blood, sampled about 13 days after vaccination. The receptors here all came from a man between 45 and 60 years old who received an inactivated influenza vaccine. Both conserved end residues are part of each CDR3. A D gene is named only where the DNA matches it firmly. Size values are once, few and many counts, or a class for expanded clones, and some rows have none.

v_gene: TRBV4-3; d_gene: NA; abundance: few; j_gene: TRBJ2-7; CDR3aa: CASSQVAGTTYYEQYF; CDR3nt: TGCGCCAGCAGCCAAGTGGCGGGAACCACTTACTACGAGCAGTACTTC
v_gene: TRBV10-3; d_gene: NA; abundance: NA; j_gene: TRBJ2-7; CDR3aa: CATSYLSSYEQYF; CDR3nt: TGTGCCACCAGCTACCTGAGCTCCTACGAGCAGTACTTC
v_gene: TRBV5-6; d_gene: NA; abundance: few; j_gene: TRBJ2-2; CDR3aa: CASSQMDTVYTGELFF; CDR3nt: TGTGCCAGCAGCCAGATGGACACCGTTTACACCGGGGAGCTGTTTTTT
v_gene: TRBV7-2; d_gene: TRBD2; abundance: few; j_gene: TRBJ2-5; CDR3aa: CASSLVSGRVGETQYF; CDR3nt: TGTGCCAGCAGCTTAGTGAGCGGGAGAGTTGGAGAGACCCAGTACTTC
v_gene: TRBV20-1; d_gene: NA; abundance: NA; j_gene: TRBJ2-3; CDR3aa: CSANLVASTGTDTQYF; CDR3nt: TGCAGTGCCAACCTCGTGGCTAGCACGGGCACAGATACGCAGTATTTT
v_gene: TRBV12-3/TRBV12-4; d_gene: TRBD1; abundance: few; j_gene: TRBJ2-1; CDR3aa: CASSRGQGNEQFF; CDR3nt: TGTGCCAGCAGCCGGGGACAGGGGAATGAGCAGTTCTTC
v_gene: TRBV6-5; d_gene: TRBD1; abundance: few; j_gene: TRBJ1-1; CDR3aa: CASSLQGTAAFF; CDR3nt: TGTGCCAGCAGCTTACAGGGGACCGCCGCTTTCTTT
v_gene: TRBV19; d_gene: TRBD2; abundance: NA; j_gene: TRBJ2-1; CDR3aa: CASERTSGGYNEQFF; CDR3nt: TGTGCCAGTGAGCGGACTAGCGGGGGCTACAATGAGCAGTTCTTC
v_gene: TRBV15; d_gene: NA; abundance: few; j_gene: TRBJ2-3; CDR3aa: CATSNPQRERTDTQYF; CDR3nt: TGTGCCACCAGCAACCCCCAACGGGAGAGGACAGATACGCAGTATTTT
v_gene: TRBV18; d_gene: NA; abundance: many; j_gene: TRBJ2-3; CDR3aa: CASSPQSTDTQYF; CDR3nt: TGTGCCAGCTCACCACAGAGCACAGATACGCAGTATTTT
v_gene: TRBV15; d_gene: TRBD1; abundance: NA; j_gene: TRBJ2-1; CDR3aa: CATSREFGQGLMTQFF; CDR3nt: TGTGCCACCAGCAGAGAATTTGGACAGGGATTAATGACGCAGTTCTTC
v_gene: TRBV12-3/TRBV12-4; d_gene: NA; abundance: few; j_gene: TRBJ2-5; CDR3aa: CASSLGLNGATQYF; CDR3nt: TGTGCCAGCAGTTTAGGCCTTAACGGGGCGACCCAGTACTTC
v_gene: TRBV29-1; d_gene: TRBD1; abundance: NA; j_gene: TRBJ1-2; CDR3aa: CSVDVQGQSNYGYTF; CDR3nt: TGCAGCGTTGATGTCCAGGGACAGAGTAACTATGGCTACACCTTC
v_gene: TRBV29-1; d_gene: NA; abundance: few; j_gene: TRBJ2-3; CDR3aa: CSATGPNTDTQYF; CDR3nt: TGCAGCGCTACGGGACCGAACACAGATACGCAGTATTTT
v_gene: TRBV5-4; d_gene: TRBD1; abundance: NA; j_gene: TRBJ2-1; CDR3aa: CASGREGAPNREQFF; CDR3nt: TGTGCCAGCGGACGTGAGGGGGCACCGAACCGAGAGCAGTTCTTC
v_gene: TRBV11-2; d_gene: NA; abundance: many; j_gene: TRBJ2-1; CDR3aa: CASSLIGLLNEQFF; CDR3nt: TGTGCCAGCAGCTTAATCGGTCTCCTGAATGAGCAGTTCTTC
v_gene: TRBV7-9; d_gene: NA; abundance: NA; j_gene: TRBJ2-7; CDR3aa: CASSLVGGQTYEQYF; CDR3nt: TGTGCCAGCAGCTTAGTGGGCGGACAGACCTACGAGCAGTACTTC
v_gene: TRBV5-1; d_gene: TRBD1; abundance: NA; j_gene: TRBJ2-7; CDR3aa: CASRRGQGATYEQYF; CDR3nt: TGCGCCAGCCGGAGGGGACAGGGGGCAACCTACGAGCAGTACTTC
v_gene: TRBV4-1; d_gene: TRBD2; abundance: few; j_gene: TRBJ2-1; CDR3aa: CASSLNSGRADEQFF; CDR3nt: TGCGCCAGCAGCCTAAATAGCGGGAGGGCGGACGAGCAGTTCTTC
v_gene: TRBV6-5; d_gene: TRBD2; abundance: NA; j_gene: TRBJ2-7; CDR3aa: CASSYPWRLADSYEQYF; CDR3nt: TGTGCCAGCAGTTACCCCTGGCGACTAGCGGACTCCTACGAGCAGTACTTC
v_gene: TRBV7-8; d_gene: NA; abundance: NA; j_gene: TRBJ2-7; CDR3aa: CASSPRTTSYEQYF; CDR3nt: TGTGCCAGCAGCCCTAGGACGACTTCCTACGAGCAGTACTTC
v_gene: TRBV12-3/TRBV12-4; d_gene: NA; abundance: few; j_gene: TRBJ2-1; CDR3aa: CASSKRGWYNEQFF; CDR3nt: TGTGCCAGCAGTAAAAGGGGTTGGTACAATGAGCAGTTCTTC
v_gene: TRBV20-1; d_gene: NA; abundance: NA; j_gene: TRBJ1-4; CDR3aa: CSARPGDNEKLFF; CDR3nt: TGCAGTGCTAGACCCGGGGATAATGAAAAACTGTTTTTT
v_gene: TRBV7-2; d_gene: TRBD2; abundance: few; j_gene: TRBJ2-1; CDR3aa: CASSFLAGAQEQFF; CDR3nt: TGTGCCAGCAGCTTTCTAGCGGGAGCTCAGGAGCAGTTCTTC
v_gene: TRBV7-9; d_gene: NA; abundance: many; j_gene: TRBJ2-1; CDR3aa: CASSLVGNSYNEQFF; CDR3nt: TGCGCCAGCAGCTTGGTCGGAAACTCCTACAATGAGCAGTTCTTC
v_gene: TRBV10-3; d_gene: TRBD2; abundance: many; j_gene: TRBJ2-1; CDR3aa: CAISDPERGPHNEQFF; CDR3nt: TGTGCCATCAGTGACCCGGAGCGGGGGCCCCACAATGAGCAGTTCTTC
v_gene: TRBV7-9; d_gene: TRBD1; abundance: NA; j_gene: TRBJ1-1; CDR3aa: CASSLTTGGLMTEAFF; CDR3nt: TGTGCCAGCAGCCTCACGACAGGGGGCTTGATGACTGAAGCTTTCTTT
v_gene: TRBV18; d_gene: TRBD1; abundance: few; j_gene: TRBJ2-5; CDR3aa: CASSPGTARQETQYF; CDR3nt: TGTGCCAGCTCACCGGGGACAGCCCGCCAAGAGACCCAGTACTTC
v_gene: TRBV7-9; d_gene: NA; abundance: NA; j_gene: TRBJ2-3; CDR3aa: CASSPRGGEGDTQYF; CDR3nt: TGTGCCAGCAGCCCCCGTGGAGGGGAAGGTGATACGCAGTATTTT
v_gene: TRBV24-1; d_gene: TRBD2; abundance: few; j_gene: TRBJ2-3; CDR3aa: CATSDLPSGTTDTQYF; CDR3nt: TGTGCCACCAGTGATTTGCCTAGCGGGACTACAGATACGCAGTATTTT
v_gene: TRBV5-6; d_gene: NA; abundance: many; j_gene: TRBJ2-2; CDR3aa: CASSSMTGHGELFF; CDR3nt: TGTGCCAGCAGCTCGATGACAGGCCACGGGGAGCTGTTTTTT
v_gene: TRBV12-3/TRBV12-4; d_gene: TRBD1; abundance: few; j_gene: TRBJ2-4; CDR3aa: CASSLAGGADIQYF; CDR3nt: TGTGCCAGCAGTTTGGCAGGGGGCGCCGACATTCAGTACTTC
v_gene: TRBV10-3; d_gene: TRBD2; abundance: NA; j_gene: TRBJ2-5; CDR3aa: CAISEKGLAGKETQYF; CDR3nt: TGTGCCATCAGTGAGAAGGGACTAGCGGGGAAAGAGACCCAGTACTTC
v_gene: TRBV2; d_gene: NA; abundance: NA; j_gene: TRBJ2-3; CDR3aa: CASRERGPDTQYF; CDR3nt: TGTGCCAGCAGGGAAAGGGGCCCAGATACGCAGTATTTT
v_gene: TRBV6-1; d_gene: TRBD2; abundance: few; j_gene: TRBJ2-1; CDR3aa: CASSKGTRSYNEQFF; CDR3nt: TGTGCCAGCAGCAAGGGGACTAGATCCTACAATGAGCAGTTCTTC
v_gene: TRBV12-3/TRBV12-4; d_gene: TRBD2; abundance: many; j_gene: TRBJ2-1; CDR3aa: CASSGTSGRFEQFF; CDR3nt: TGTGCCAGCAGCGGGACTAGCGGGAGATTTGAGCAGTTCTTC
v_gene: TRBV27; d_gene: TRBD1; abundance: few; j_gene: TRBJ2-7; CDR3aa: CASGTPQGASYEQYF; CDR3nt: TGTGCCAGCGGAACACCCCAGGGGGCGTCCTACGAGCAGTACTTC
v_gene: TRBV20-1; d_gene: NA; abundance: few; j_gene: TRBJ1-1; CDR3aa: CSATDDFRNTEAFF; CDR3nt: TGCAGTGCTACGGACGACTTCAGGAACACTGAAGCTTTCTTT
v_gene: TRBV12-3/TRBV12-4; d_gene: TRBD1; abundance: NA; j_gene: TRBJ2-7; CDR3aa: CASSPPGQGPYEQYF; CDR3nt: TGTGCCAGCAGTCCCCCCGGACAGGGTCCGTACGAGCAGTACTTC
v_gene: TRBV29-1; d_gene: NA; abundance: few; j_gene: TRBJ2-7; CDR3aa: CSVSRNKDEQYF; CDR3nt: TGCAGCGTCTCCCGGAACAAGGACGAGCAGTACTTC
v_gene: TRBV9; d_gene: NA; abundance: NA; j_gene: TRBJ2-3; CDR3aa: CASSVPGAGDTQYF; CDR3nt: TGTGCCAGCAGCGTTCCCGGGGCGGGGGATACGCAGTATTTT
v_gene: TRBV19; d_gene: NA; abundance: NA; j_gene: TRBJ2-5; CDR3aa: CASSQNGNLKETQYF; CDR3nt: TGTGCCAGTAGTCAAAACGGGAATCTTAAAGAGACCCAGTACTTC
v_gene: TRBV7-3; d_gene: NA; abundance: NA; j_gene: TRBJ1-6; CDR3aa: CASSQSGGGNSPLHF; CDR3nt: TGTGCCAGCAGCCAAAGCGGGGGAGGAAATTCACCCCTCCACTTT
v_gene: TRBV29-1; d_gene: TRBD1; abundance: NA; j_gene: TRBJ1-1; CDR3aa: CSVEVRFWRQGAFGEAFF; CDR3nt: TGCAGCGTTGAAGTTAGATTTTGGCGACAGGGGGCATTCGGGGAAGCTTTCTTT
v_gene: TRBV12-3/TRBV12-4; d_gene: NA; abundance: many; j_gene: TRBJ1-3; CDR3aa: CASSLGALALSGNTIYF; CDR3nt: TGTGCCAGCAGTTTAGGCGCACTAGCTCTCTCTGGAAACACCATATATTTT
v_gene: TRBV12-3/TRBV12-4; d_gene: TRBD2; abundance: NA; j_gene: TRBJ2-3; CDR3aa: CASTRRSGGSHTDTQYF; CDR3nt: TGTGCCAGCACGAGGAGAAGCGGGGGGTCCCACACAGATACGCAGTATTTT
v_gene: TRBV28; d_gene: TRBD1; abundance: few; j_gene: TRBJ2-5; CDR3aa: CASSPWTGFSPETQYF; CDR3nt: TGTGCCAGCAGTCCCTGGACAGGTTTCTCCCCGGAGACCCAGTACTTC
v_gene: TRBV24-1; d_gene: NA; abundance: few; j_gene: TRBJ2-3; CDR3aa: CATSDFGGNRAPTDTQYF; CDR3nt: TGTGCCACCAGTGATTTTGGGGGTAACCGTGCCCCCACAGATACGCAGTATTTT
v_gene: TRBV5-1; d_gene: NA; abundance: many; j_gene: TRBJ1-5; CDR3aa: CASSLAQDSNQPQHF; CDR3nt: TGCGCCAGCAGCTTGGCACAGGATAGCAATCAGCCCCAGCATTTT
v_gene: TRBV28; d_gene: NA; abundance: few; j_gene: TRBJ2-5; CDR3aa: CASSSSEGGGFKETQYF; CDR3nt: TGTGCCAGCAGTTCCTCCGAGGGTGGGGGCTTTAAAGAGACCCAGTACTTC
v_gene: TRBV7-8; d_gene: NA; abundance: NA; j_gene: TRBJ2-7; CDR3aa: CASSSDTTYEQYF; CDR3nt: TGTGCCAGCAGCTCAGACACCACCTACGAGCAGTACTTC
v_gene: TRBV20-1; d_gene: NA; abundance: few; j_gene: TRBJ2-2; CDR3aa: CSARDLRGPDTGELFF; CDR3nt: TGCAGTGCTAGAGATCTGAGGGGCCCAGACACCGGGGAGCTGTTTTTT